The clone carrying this T cell receptor (beta chain) was observed a few times. What it recognizes is unknown. The data were obtained in a study of shared clonotypes between healthy human individuals. About the research overall: Serving as donors were a couple of women and a few men, whose ages spanned 18 to 49.

Study-level findings and limits: The represented genetic and exposure-history diversity was limited by the small number of donors.

Several immunoSEQ plates received, in even portions, the genomic DNA of each subset. Bulk PBMC genomic DNA spanned ten immunoSEQ deep plates. Sequenced by immunoSEQ multiplex PCR; TCRdb stores in-frame clones only, minus some. In the table there are around 530,000 clones, roughly 79% of which are singletons. The germline V gene encodes CDR1 MNHNS and CDR2 SASEGT. This CDR3 is built from 16 residues. V was shortened by 3 bases and J by 0 bases, with 12 bases between the two germline ends. The receptor's source is a woman between 35 and 50 years old in good health. Some clones in this sample may be carry-over from other donors' samples. This chain joins TRBV6-1 and TRBJ2-1; TRBD2 is a possible D gene (6 bases). The source material was PBMCs. The CDR3 coding sequence is TGTGCCAGCAGTGAGGTAGCGGAAAGCTCCTACAATGAGCAGTTCTTC. Translating it yields CASSEVAESSYNEQFF.